Following are 9 T cell receptor beta chains from one sample sequenced in a study of blood T cell repertoires in COVID-19 (dated by TCRdb to 2018 to 2020). The library was made by the immunoSEQ multiplex PCR assay. In TCRdb, the immuneACCESS table is reduced to in-frame sequences with V and J assigned. These tables do not hold every clone; where another copy was compared, an unresolved V gene accounts for under half, and the others remain unexplained. The sample includes about 260,000 clones, with about 87% observed a single time. Of the sample, approximately 2.2% falls within the top ten clones. The specimen was peripheral blood. The receptors shown here come from a woman in her forties or fifties with acute or convalescent COVID-19.

The V gene is TRBV19, the J gene TRBJ1-6, with D unresolved. The germline V and J ends were trimmed by 7 bases and 9 bases, with 16 bases remaining between them. In germline, CDR1 is LNHDA, CDR2 SQIVND (reference sequence). This CDR3 has 14 residues. CDR3 bases: TGTGCCAGTACCCCCCGGGGAAGCGGTTCACCCCTCCACTTT. The encoded protein is CASTPRGSGSPLHF.

The chain employs TRBV7-9 and TRBJ2-6, with D maybe TRBD2 (5 bases). Trimming removed 0 bases from V and 0 bases from J, with 9 bases in between. The CDR3 sequence is 17 residues long. Germline CDR1 reads SEHNR; CDR2 reads FQNEAQ (reference sequence). The CDR3 sequence: CASSLASSHSGANVLTF. CDR3 in DNA: TGTGCCAGCAGCTTAGCGTCTAGCCACTCTGGGGCCAACGTCCTGACTTTC.

The chain uses TRBV15 and TRBJ1-4; D might be TRBD1 (6 bases). CDR3 size: 15 residues. V was trimmed by 5 bases and J by 7 bases, leaving 17 bases between them. Germline CDR1 LNHNV, CDR2 YYDKDF (reference sequence). CDR3 region: CATSGRDKSIEKLFF. The CDR3 region has the DNA TGTGCCACCAGCGGACGGGACAAAAGCATTGAAAAACTGTTTTTT.

The V call is TRBV5-5, the J call TRBJ2-2, with TRBD1 identical over 7 bases. This CDR3 contains 17 residues. Germline V gives CDR1 SGHKS, CDR2 YYEKEE (reference sequence). V lost 3 bases, J lost 4 bases, and 12 bases stayed unmatched. The CDR3 loop reads CASSSRGQAVSTGELFF. CDR3 sequence (DNA): TGTGCCAGCAGCTCAAGGGGGCAGGCCGTTTCCACCGGGGAGCTGTTTTTT.

This clone was observed once. The chain links TRBV30 to TRBJ2-1; 9 nucleotides agree with TRBD2. There are 13 residues in the CDR3. Germline loops: CDR1 GTSNPN, CDR2 SVGIG (reference sequence). Losses at the gene ends were 4 bases for V and 7 bases for J; bases not matched to a gene: 5. As DNA, the CDR3 is TGTGCCTGGAACCGCGGGAGGGGGAATGAGCAGTTCTTC. It is translated as CAWNRGRGNEQFF.

A few counts support this clone. This rearrangement joins TRBV6-5 to TRBJ1-4; D is perhaps TRBD1 (5 bases). Germline V gives CDR1 MNHEY, CDR2 SVGAGI. Trimming took off 0 bases at V and 4 bases at J, with 9 bases between the two ends. CDR3 size: 15 residues. CDR3 loop: CASSYSGVFNEKLFF. The CDR3 DNA reads TGTGCCAGCAGTTACTCAGGGGTCTTTAATGAAAAACTGTTTTTT.

J is TRBJ1-2 and V is TRBV4-2, with a tentative D call TRBD1 (5 bases). This CDR3 is built from 13 residues. Germline CDR1 LGHNA, CDR2 YNFKEQ. The germline V and J ends were trimmed by 0 bases and 13 bases, with 15 bases remaining between them. The CDR3 reads CASSQERGGAGTF. CDR3 coding DNA: TGTGCCAGCAGCCAAGAGAGAGGAGGGGCGGGCACCTTC.

The genes are TRBV5-6 and TRBJ2-1, with 12 positions matching TRBD2. The CDR3 totals 16 residues. The junction had 5 bases not matched to a gene; V was cut back by 1 base and J by 6 bases. Germline loops: CDR1 SGHDT, CDR2 YYEEEE. DNA for the CDR3: TGTGCCAGCAGCTTGCTCGCTAGCGGGAGGGTCAATGAGCAGTTCTTC. Translation: CASSLLASGRVNEQFF.

This clone was detected only once. The chain carries TRBV5-1 and TRBJ1-1; the D gene is possibly TRBD1 (6 bases). With 4 bases removed from V and 5 bases from J, the gap between germline ends came to 15 bases. CDR3 length: 14 amino acids. Germline V gene sequence: CDR1 SGHRS, CDR2 YFSETQ. This CDR3 is CASSVQGGGTEAFF. For the CDR3, the DNA is TGCGCCAGCAGCGTACAGGGTGGGGGTACTGAAGCTTTCTTT.